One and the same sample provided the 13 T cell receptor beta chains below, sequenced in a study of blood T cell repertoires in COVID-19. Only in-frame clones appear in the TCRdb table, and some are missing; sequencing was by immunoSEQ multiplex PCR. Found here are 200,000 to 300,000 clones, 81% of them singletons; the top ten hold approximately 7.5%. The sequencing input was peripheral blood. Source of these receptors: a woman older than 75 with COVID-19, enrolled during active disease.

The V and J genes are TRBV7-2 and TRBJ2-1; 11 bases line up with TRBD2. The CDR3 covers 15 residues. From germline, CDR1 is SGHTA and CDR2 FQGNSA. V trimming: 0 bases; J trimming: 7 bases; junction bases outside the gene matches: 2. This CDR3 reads CASSLASGRVNEQFF. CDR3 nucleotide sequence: TGTGCCAGCAGCTTAGCTAGCGGGAGGGTGAATGAGCAGTTCTTC.

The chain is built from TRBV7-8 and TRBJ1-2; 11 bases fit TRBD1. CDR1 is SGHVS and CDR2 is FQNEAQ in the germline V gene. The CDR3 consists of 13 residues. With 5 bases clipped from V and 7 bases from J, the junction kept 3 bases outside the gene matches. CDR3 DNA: TGTGCCAGCAGCCGGGACAGGGGGATTGGCTACACCTTC. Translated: CASSRDRGIGYTF.

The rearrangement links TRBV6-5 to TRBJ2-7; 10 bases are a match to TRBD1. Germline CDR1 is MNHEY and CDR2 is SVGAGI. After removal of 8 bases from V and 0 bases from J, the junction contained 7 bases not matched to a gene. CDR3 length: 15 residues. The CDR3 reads CASCPGQGSSYEQYF. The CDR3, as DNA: TGTGCCAGCTGCCCGGGACAGGGGAGCTCCTACGAGCAGTACTTC.

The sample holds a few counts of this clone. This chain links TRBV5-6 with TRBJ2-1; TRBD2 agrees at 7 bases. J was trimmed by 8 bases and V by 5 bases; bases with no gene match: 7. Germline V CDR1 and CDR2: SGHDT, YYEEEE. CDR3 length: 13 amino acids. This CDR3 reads CASRAGLRDEQFF. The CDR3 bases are TGTGCCAGCAGGGCGGGACTACGCGATGAGCAGTTCTTC.

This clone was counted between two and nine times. The CDR3 here is CAWSAPGRTEAFF. The CDR3 DNA reads TGTGCCTGGAGTGCGCCAGGGAGGACTGAAGCTTTCTTT. The gene calls are TRBV30 and TRBJ1-1, with D possibly being TRBD1 (5 bases). V was cut by 1 base and J by 5 bases, with 11 bases left in between. Germline CDR1 and CDR2: GTSNPN and SVGIG (reference sequence). The CDR3 loop spans 13 amino acids. Variable domain in full (rest from reference TRBV30 and TRBJ1-1): SQTIHQWPATLVQPVGSPLSLECTVEGTSNPNLYWYRQAAGRGLQLLFYSVGIGQISSEVPQNLSASRPQDRQFILSSKKLLLSDSGFYLCAWSAPGRTEAFFGQGTRLTVV.

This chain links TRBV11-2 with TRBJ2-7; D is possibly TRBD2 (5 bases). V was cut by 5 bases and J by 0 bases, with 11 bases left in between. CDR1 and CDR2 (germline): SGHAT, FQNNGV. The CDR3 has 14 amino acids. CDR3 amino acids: CASSRPGNSYEQYF. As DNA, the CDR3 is TGTGCCAGCAGCAGACCCGGGAACTCCTACGAGCAGTACTTC.

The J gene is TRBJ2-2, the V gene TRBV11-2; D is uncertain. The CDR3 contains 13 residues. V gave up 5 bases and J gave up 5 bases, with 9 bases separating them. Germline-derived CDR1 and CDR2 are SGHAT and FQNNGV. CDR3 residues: CASSAARTGELFF. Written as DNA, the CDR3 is TGTGCCAGCAGCGCAGCTAGAACCGGGGAGCTGTTTTTT.

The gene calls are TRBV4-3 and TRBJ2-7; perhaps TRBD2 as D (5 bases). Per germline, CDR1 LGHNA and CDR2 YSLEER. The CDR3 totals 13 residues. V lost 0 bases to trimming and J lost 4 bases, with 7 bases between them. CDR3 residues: CASSQDRDYEQYF. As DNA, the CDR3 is TGCGCCAGCAGCCAAGATCGGGATTACGAGCAGTACTTC.

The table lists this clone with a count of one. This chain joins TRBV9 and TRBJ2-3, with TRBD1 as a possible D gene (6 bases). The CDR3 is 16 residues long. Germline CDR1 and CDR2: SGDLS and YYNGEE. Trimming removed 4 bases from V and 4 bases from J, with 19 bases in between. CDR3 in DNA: TGTGCCAGCAGCATCACTTGGCAGGGGATTGCAGATACGCAGTATTTT. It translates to CASSITWQGIADTQYF.

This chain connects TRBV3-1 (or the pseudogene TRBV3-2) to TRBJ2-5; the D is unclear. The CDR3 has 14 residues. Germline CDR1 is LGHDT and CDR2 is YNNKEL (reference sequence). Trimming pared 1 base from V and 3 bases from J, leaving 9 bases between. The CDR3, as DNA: TGTGCCAGCAGCCAAGCCGGTCTCAAAGAGACCCAGTACTTC. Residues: CASSQAGLKETQYF.

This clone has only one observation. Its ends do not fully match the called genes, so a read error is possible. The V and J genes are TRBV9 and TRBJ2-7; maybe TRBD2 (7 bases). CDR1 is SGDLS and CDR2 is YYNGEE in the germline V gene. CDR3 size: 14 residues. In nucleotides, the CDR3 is TGTGCCAGCCGCGTAGGAGGGGGGGGCTACGAGCAGTACTTC. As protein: CASRVGGGGYEQYF.

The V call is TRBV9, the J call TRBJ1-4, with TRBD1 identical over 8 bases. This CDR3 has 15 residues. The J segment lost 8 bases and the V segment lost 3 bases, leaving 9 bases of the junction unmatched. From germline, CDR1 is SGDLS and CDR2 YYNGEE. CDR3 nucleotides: TGTGCCAGCAGCGGAACCGGACAGGGTTTGGAAAAACTGTTTTTT. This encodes CASSGTGQGLEKLFF.

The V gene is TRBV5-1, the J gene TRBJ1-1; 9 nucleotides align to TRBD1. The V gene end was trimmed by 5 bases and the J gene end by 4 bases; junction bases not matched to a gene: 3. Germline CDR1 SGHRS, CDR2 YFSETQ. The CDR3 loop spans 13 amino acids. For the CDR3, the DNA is TGCGCCAGCAGGCAACAGGGGGCCACTGAAGCTTTCTTT. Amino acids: CASRQQGATEAFF.